This record looks at one T cell receptor beta chain sequence and its context. This CDR3 spans 15 amino acids. Trimming took 1 base from V and 8 from J; bases not matched to a gene: 9. CDR1 SGDLS and CDR2 YYNGEE come from the germline V gene. TCRdb's table, derived via immunoSEQ multiplex PCR, lists solely in-frame clones and lacks some. The sample records roughly 100,000 clones, approximately 96% being singletons. The data belong to a study of technical replicates of blood from four donors. Sequencing input: T cells isolated from PBMCs. The TCR comes from a human donor in good health. V is TRBV9 and J is TRBJ2-1; 7 bases fit TRBD2. Here the CDR3 DNA reads TGTGCCAGCAGCGTACAGCGGGATCTGATAGATGAGCAGTTCTTC. It is translated as CASSVQRDLIDEQFF. Complete variable domain (other parts from reference TRBV9 and TRBJ2-1): DSGVTQTPKHLITATGQRVTLRCSPRSGDLSVYWYQQSLDQGLQFLIQYYNGEERAKGNILERFSAQQFPDLHSELNLSSLELGDSALYFCASSVQRDLIDEQFFGPGTRLTVL.